The sequence of this T cell receptor (beta chain) was determined in a study of blood T cell repertoires in COVID-19. Looking at the study overall: Samples representing acute and convalescent COVID-19 were sourced from the United States, Italy and Spain.

Profiling relied on immunoSEQ multiplex PCR, and the TCRdb table lists in-frame clones only, not all of them. The data show approximately 240,000 clones, around 80% seen once. The V gene's germline CDR1 is MNHEY and CDR2 SVGAGI. The CDR3 loop spans 13 amino acids. V dropped 7 bases and J dropped 3 bases, with 10 bases sitting between them. The sample was peripheral blood. The receptor was isolated from a human donor in a cohort sampled during active COVID-19. The chain couples TRBV6-5 to TRBJ2-1, with D possibly TRBD1 on 5 matching bases. The CDR3 loop reads CASNGAIYNEQFF. CDR3 DNA: TGTGCCAGCAATGGGGCAATCTACAATGAGCAGTTCTTC.